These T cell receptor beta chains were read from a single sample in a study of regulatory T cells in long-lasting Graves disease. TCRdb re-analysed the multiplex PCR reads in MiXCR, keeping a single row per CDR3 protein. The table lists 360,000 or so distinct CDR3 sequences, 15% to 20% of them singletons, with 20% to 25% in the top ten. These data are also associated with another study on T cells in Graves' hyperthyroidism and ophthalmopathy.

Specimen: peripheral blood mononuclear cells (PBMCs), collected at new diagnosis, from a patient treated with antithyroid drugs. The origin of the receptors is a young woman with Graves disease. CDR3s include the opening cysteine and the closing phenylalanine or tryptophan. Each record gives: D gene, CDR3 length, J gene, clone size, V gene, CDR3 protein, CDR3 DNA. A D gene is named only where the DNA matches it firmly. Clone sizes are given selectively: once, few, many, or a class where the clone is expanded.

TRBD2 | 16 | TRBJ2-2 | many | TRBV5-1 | CASSLEAGGNTGELFF | TGCGCCAGCAGCTTGGAGGCGGGGGGGAACACCGGGGAGCTGTTTTTT
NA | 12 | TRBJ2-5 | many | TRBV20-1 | CSARLDWGTQYF | TGCAGTGCTAGACTAGATTGGGGGACCCAGTACTTC
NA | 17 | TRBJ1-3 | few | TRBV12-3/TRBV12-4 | CASSGITGPFSGNTIYF | TGTGCCAGCAGTGGGATCACAGGGCCCTTCTCTGGAAACACCATATATTTT
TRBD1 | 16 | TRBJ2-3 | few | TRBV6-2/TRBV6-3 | CASRNGQGWGTDTQYF | TGTGCCAGCAGAAACGGACAGGGCTGGGGCACAGATACGCAGTATTTT
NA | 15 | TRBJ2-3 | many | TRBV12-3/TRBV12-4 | CASSLRSGPTDTQYF | TGTGCCAGCAGTTTGAGGTCAGGACCCACAGATACGCAGTATTTT
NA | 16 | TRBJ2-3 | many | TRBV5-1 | CASSITGGEGTDTQYF | TGCGCCAGCAGCATAACAGGTGGAGAGGGCACAGATACGCAGTATTTT
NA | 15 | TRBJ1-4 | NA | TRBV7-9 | CASSFSDRLNEKLFF | TGTGCCAGCAGCTTCTCGGACAGACTTAATGAAAAACTGTTTTTT
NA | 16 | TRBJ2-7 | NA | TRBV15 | CATSRVPEGSSYEQYF | TGTGCCACCAGCAGAGTTCCGGAGGGGTCCTCCTACGAGCAGTACTTC
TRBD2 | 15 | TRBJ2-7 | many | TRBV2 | CASSEGLAGAYEQYF | TGTGCCAGCAGTGAGGGACTAGCGGGAGCCTACGAGCAGTACTTC
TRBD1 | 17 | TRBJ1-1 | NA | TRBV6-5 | CASSSLETGGLITEAFF | TGTGCCAGCAGTTCCTTAGAGACAGGGGGCCTTATAACTGAAGCTTTCTTT
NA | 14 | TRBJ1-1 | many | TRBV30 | CAWSVAGRLTEAFF | TGTGCCTGGAGTGTAGCAGGGAGGCTCACTGAAGCTTTCTTT
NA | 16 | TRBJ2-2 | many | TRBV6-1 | CASTNSHRANTGELFF | TGTGCCAGCACAAACAGCCACAGGGCGAACACCGGGGAGCTGTTTTTT
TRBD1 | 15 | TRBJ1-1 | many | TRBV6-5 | CASSYRQGANTEAFF | TGTGCCAGCAGTTACCGACAGGGGGCGAACACTGAAGCTTTCTTT
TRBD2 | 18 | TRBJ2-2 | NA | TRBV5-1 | CASSSMITSGSSIGELFF | TGCGCCAGCAGCTCGATGATAACTAGCGGGAGTAGTATCGGGGAGCTGTTTTTT
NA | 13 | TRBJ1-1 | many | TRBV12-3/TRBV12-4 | CASSSRSYTEAFF | TGTGCCAGCAGTTCCCGCTCTTACACTGAAGCTTTCTTT
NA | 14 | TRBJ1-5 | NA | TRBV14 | CASSQSGRGQPQHF | TGTGCCAGCAGCCAGAGCGGCCGAGGACAGCCCCAGCATTTT
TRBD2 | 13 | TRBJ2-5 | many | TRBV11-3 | CASSSGAQETQYF | TGTGCCAGCAGCAGCGGGGCCCAAGAGACCCAGTACTTC
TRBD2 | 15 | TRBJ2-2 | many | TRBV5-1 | CASSPLAGKAGELFF | TGCGCCAGCAGCCCGTTAGCGGGAAAGGCCGGGGAGCTGTTTTTT
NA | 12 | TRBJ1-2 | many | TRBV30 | CAWDSGAQGYTF | TGTGCCTGGGATTCTGGGGCTCAGGGCTACACCTTC
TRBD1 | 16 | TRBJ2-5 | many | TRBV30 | CAWRDGTGRLGETQYF | TGTGCCTGGAGGGACGGGACAGGGAGGTTAGGGGAGACCCAGTACTTC
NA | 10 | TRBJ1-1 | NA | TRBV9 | CACTGTEAFF | TGTGCCTGCACGGGCACTGAAGCTTTCTTT
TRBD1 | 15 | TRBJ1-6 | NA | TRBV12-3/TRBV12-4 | CASSPRGTADSPLHF | TGTGCCAGCAGTCCGCGGGGGACAGCCGATTCACCCCTCCACTTT
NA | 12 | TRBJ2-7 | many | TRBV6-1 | CASRSGHYEQYF | TGTGCCAGCAGATCAGGACACTACGAGCAGTACTTC
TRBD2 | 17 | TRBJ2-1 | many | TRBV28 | CASSFRGGSSSYNEQFF | TGTGCCAGCAGCTTCCGGGGAGGGTCTAGCTCCTACAATGAGCAGTTCTTC
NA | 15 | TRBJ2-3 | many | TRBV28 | CASCPAGGGTDTQYF | TGTGCCAGCTGCCCCGCCGGCGGAGGCACAGATACGCAGTATTTT
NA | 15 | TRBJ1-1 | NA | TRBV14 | CASSYWGALGTEAFF | TGTGCCAGCAGTTACTGGGGGGCGCTGGGCACTGAAGCTTTCTTT
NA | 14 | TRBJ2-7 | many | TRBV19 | CASSVGPRKGEQYF | TGTGCCAGTAGTGTGGGGCCCCGGAAGGGCGAGCAGTACTTC
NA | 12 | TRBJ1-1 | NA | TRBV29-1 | CSVPTGGTEAFF | TGCAGCGTACCGACGGGGGGCACTGAAGCTTTCTTT
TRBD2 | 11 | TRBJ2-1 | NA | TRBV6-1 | CASGGENEQFF | TGTGCCAGTGGGGGGGAGAATGAGCAGTTCTTC
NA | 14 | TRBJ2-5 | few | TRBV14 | CASSQTNLGWTQYF | TGTGCCAGCAGCCAAACAAACCTAGGTTGGACCCAGTACTTC
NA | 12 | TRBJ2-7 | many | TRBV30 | CAWGQTSYEQYF | TGTGCCTGGGGACAGACCTCCTACGAGCAGTACTTC
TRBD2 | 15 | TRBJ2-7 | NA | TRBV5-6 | CASSLWLAGGTEQYF | TGTGCCAGCAGCTTGTGGCTAGCGGGGGGGACCGAGCAGTACTTC
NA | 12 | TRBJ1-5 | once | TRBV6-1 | CASREKGQPQHF | TGTGCCAGCAGGGAGAAGGGTCAGCCCCAGCATTTT
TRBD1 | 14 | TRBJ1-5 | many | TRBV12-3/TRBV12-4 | CASSHRGATQPQHF | TGTGCCAGCAGTCACAGGGGTGCGACTCAGCCCCAGCATTTT
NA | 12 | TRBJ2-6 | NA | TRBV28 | CASVRGANVLTF | TGTGCCAGCGTACGTGGGGCCAACGTCCTGACTTTC
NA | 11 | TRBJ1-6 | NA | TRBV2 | CASRPQGPLHF | TGTGCCAGCCGACCGCAAGGACCCCTCCACTTT
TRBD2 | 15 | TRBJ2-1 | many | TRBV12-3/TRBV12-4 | CASSLMTSGRVEQFF | TGTGCCAGCAGTTTAATGACTAGCGGGAGGGTTGAGCAGTTCTTC
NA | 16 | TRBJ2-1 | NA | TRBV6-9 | CASSYKVESSYNEQFF | TGTGCCAGCAGTTACAAGGTGGAGAGCTCCTACAATGAGCAGTTCTTC
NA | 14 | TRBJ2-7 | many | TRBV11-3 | CASSLGVGTYEQYF | TGTGCCAGCAGCTTAGGGGTGGGGACCTACGAGCAGTACTTC
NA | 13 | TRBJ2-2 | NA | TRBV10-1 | CASSGLGIGELFF | TGCGCCAGCAGCGGGCTGGGGATCGGGGAGCTGTTTTTT
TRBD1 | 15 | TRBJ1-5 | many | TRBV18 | CASSPPGTGNQPQHF | TGTGCCAGCTCACCACCTGGGACAGGGAATCAGCCCCAGCATTTT